The rows below give T cell receptor beta chains drawn from one sample of a study of blood T cell repertoires in COVID-19. The method was immunoSEQ multiplex PCR; TCRdb's version includes in-frame clones alone and lacks a portion of them. This table holds 40,000 or so clones, over 65% found once. Input material: peripheral blood. These receptors were obtained from a man older than 75 with acute or convalescent COVID-19. The CDR3 runs from the conserved cysteine through the conserved F or W. Each record gives: clone size, V gene, J gene, D gene, CDR3 protein, CDR3 DNA. A D gene is named only where the DNA matches it firmly. Some rows mark clone size as missing; the rest say once, few, many or name a class of expanded clone.

once	TRBV15	TRBJ1-4	-	CATSRVANEKLFF	TGTGCCACCAGCAGAGTGGCAAATGAAAAACTGTTTTTT
-	TRBV19	TRBJ1-6	-	CATSSYNSPLHF	TGTGCCACCAGCTCCTATAATTCACCCCTCCACTTT
-	TRBV7-2	TRBJ2-1	-	CASSSFRENEQFF	TGTGCCAGCAGCTCCTTTAGAGAAAATGAGCAGTTCTTC
-	TRBV2	TRBJ1-3	-	CASSEAPRGNTIYF	TGTGCCAGCAGTGAAGCCCCGAGGGGAAACACCATATATTTT
once	TRBV12-1	TRBJ2-5	-	CASSFGGVETQYF	TGTGCCAGCAGCTTTGGGGGAGTTGAGACCCAGTACTTC
-	TRBV6-6	TRBJ1-6	TRBD1	CASSPGQGGSPLHF	TGTGCCAGCAGTCCTGGACAGGGAGGGTCACCCCTCCACTTT
-	TRBV19	TRBJ2-3	-	CASSPRGGGRTDTQYF	TGTGCCAGTAGCCCCAGGGGTGGGGGCCGCACAGATACGCAGTATTTT
-	TRBV7-8	TRBJ2-1	-	CASSHRQMVEQFF	TGTGCCAGCAGCCACCGACAGATGGTTGAGCAGTTCTTC
few	TRBV7-9	TRBJ2-1	-	CASSPYTNEQFF	TGTGCCAGCAGCCCCTATACCAATGAGCAGTTCTTC
few	TRBV2	TRBJ2-7	-	CASSRSTYEQYF	TGTGCCAGCAGTCGGTCAACCTACGAGCAGTACTTC
-	TRBV18	TRBJ2-5	-	CASSPAGYQETQYF	TGTGCCAGCTCACCCGCGGGGTACCAAGAGACCCAGTACTTC
-	TRBV19	TRBJ1-5	-	CASSMKQGTGYQPQHF	TGTGCCAGTAGTATGAAGCAGGGAACGGGCTATCAGCCCCAGCATTTT
-	TRBV4-2	TRBJ1-4	TRBD1	CASSQGQAGGEKLFF	TGTGCCAGCAGCCAGGGACAGGCCGGAGGTGAAAAACTGTTTTTT
-	TRBV6-2/TRBV6-3	TRBJ2-4	-	CASSYPHYDPLAKNIQYF	TGTGCCAGCAGTTACCCCCACTACGATCCGCTAGCCAAAAACATTCAGTACTTC
-	TRBV19	TRBJ2-1	TRBD2	CASSIGRSGSNEQFF	TGTGCCAGTAGTATAGGACGAAGCGGGAGCAATGAGCAGTTCTTC